This T cell receptor (beta chain) was identified during a study of shared clonotypes between healthy human individuals. Study conclusions and caveats: Enrolling few donors narrowed the genetic and exposure-history diversity that was represented. Shared clonotypes: approximately 5% naive CD4, about 3.5% naive CD8, roughly 2.2% memory CD4, under 0.5% memory CD8.

For this clone: Antigen specificity is unknown.

Method: immunoSEQ multiplex PCR; TCRdb's copy keeps in-frame clones and lacks some. The sample carries some 2,000,000 clones, 85% to 95% recorded once. The length of the CDR3 is 12 residues. Looked up from germline, CDR1 is KGHSH and CDR2 is LQKENI. J lost 6 bases, V lost 6 bases, and 4 bases had no gene match. Source material: naive CD4+ T cells sorted from blood. As for subset: CD45RA+ positively selected. The clonotype comes from a man between 18 and 35 years old in good health. The chain joins TRBV18 to TRBJ1-2, with 7 bases that match TRBD1. The CDR3: CASSQTGDGYTF. CDR3 sequence (DNA): TGTGCCAGCTCTCAAACAGGGGATGGCTACACCTTC.